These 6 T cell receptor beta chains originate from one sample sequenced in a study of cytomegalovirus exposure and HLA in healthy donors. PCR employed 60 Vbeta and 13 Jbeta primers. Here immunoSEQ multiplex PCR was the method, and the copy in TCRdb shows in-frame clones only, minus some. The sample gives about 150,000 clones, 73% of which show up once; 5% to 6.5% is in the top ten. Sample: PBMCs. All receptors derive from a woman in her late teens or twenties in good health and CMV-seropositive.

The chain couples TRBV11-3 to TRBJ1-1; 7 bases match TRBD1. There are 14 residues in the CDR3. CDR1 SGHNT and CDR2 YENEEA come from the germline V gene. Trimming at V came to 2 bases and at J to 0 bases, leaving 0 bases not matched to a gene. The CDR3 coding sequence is TGTGCCAGCAGCTTAACAGGGGTGAACACTGAAGCTTTCTTT. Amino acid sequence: CASSLTGVNTEAFF.

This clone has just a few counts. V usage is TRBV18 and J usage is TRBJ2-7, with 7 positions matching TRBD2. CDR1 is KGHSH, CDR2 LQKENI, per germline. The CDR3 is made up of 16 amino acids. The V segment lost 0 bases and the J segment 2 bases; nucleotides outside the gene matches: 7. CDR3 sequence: CASSPPAGMNPYEQYF. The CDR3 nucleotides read TGTGCCAGCTCACCACCAGCGGGGATGAACCCCTACGAGCAGTACTTC. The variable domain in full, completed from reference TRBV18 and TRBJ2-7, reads NAGVMQNPRHLVRRRGQEARLRCSPMKGHSHVYWYRQLPEEGLKFMVYLQKENIIDESGMPKERFSAEFPKEGPSILRIQQVVRGDSAAYFCASSPPAGMNPYEQYFGPGTRLTVT.

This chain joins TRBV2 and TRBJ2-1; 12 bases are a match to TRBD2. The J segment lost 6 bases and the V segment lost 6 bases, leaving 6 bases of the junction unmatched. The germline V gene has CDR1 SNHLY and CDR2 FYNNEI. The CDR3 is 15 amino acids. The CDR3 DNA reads TGTGCCAGCAGCTATTCTAGCGGGGGGGGCAATGAGCAGTTCTTC. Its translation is CASSYSSGGGNEQFF.

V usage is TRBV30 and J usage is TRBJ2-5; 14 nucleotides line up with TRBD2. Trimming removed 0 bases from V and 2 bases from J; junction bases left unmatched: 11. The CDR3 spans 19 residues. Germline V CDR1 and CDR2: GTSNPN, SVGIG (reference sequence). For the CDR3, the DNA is TGTGCCTGGAGTGTACCATACGGACTAGCGGGGGGTCTTCAAGAGACCCAGTACTTC. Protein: CAWSVPYGLAGGLQETQYF.

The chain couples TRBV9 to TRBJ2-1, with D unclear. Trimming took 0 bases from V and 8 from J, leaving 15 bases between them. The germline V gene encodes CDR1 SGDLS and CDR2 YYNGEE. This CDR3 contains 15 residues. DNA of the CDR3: TGTGCCAGCAGCGTAGGCGATATAAGCCCCCATGAGCAGTTCTTC. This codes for CASSVGDISPHEQFF.

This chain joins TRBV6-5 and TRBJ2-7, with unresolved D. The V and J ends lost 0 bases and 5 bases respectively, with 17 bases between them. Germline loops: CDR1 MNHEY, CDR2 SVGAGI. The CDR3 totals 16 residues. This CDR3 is CASSYSMAANNHEQYF. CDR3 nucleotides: TGTGCCAGCAGTTACTCGATGGCTGCCAATAACCACGAGCAGTACTTC.